This entry lists 15 T cell receptor beta chains sequenced from one sample in a study of CD8 T cells in ankylosing spondylitis. TCRdb ran MiXCR on the 5' RACE reads and lists one entry per CDR3 protein. The sample carries more than 95,000 distinct CDR3 sequences, almost 8.5% recorded once. Sequenced: blood, either unsorted or a sorted T cell fraction (not recorded which). These receptors all come from a male donor with ankylosing spondylitis or in good health (not recorded which).

This clonotype came up many times. This chain links TRBV2 with TRBJ1-2; 10 bases agree with TRBD1. With 5 bases clipped from V and 4 bases from J, the junction kept 1 base outside the gene matches. The germline V gene encodes CDR1 SNHLY and CDR2 FYNNEI. CDR3 size: 13 residues. The CDR3 DNA sequence: TGTGCCAGCAGTAGGACAGGGGGCTATGGCTACACCTTC. Its translation: CASSRTGGYGYTF.

This clonotype was observed many times. The chain employs TRBV6-1 and TRBJ2-2; D is perhaps TRBD2 (6 bases). Germline V gives CDR1 MNHNS, CDR2 SASEGT. The CDR3 has 16 amino acids. Trimming stripped 4 bases from V and 0 bases from J, with 12 bases between. The CDR3 coding sequence is TGTGCCAGCAGTGCGACTAGGCTTTCGAACACCGGGGAGCTGTTTTTT. Its translation is CASSATRLSNTGELFF.

Ten or more counts support this clonotype. V usage is TRBV5-1 and J usage is TRBJ2-1; 12 nucleotides agree with TRBD2. V was clipped by 1 base and J by 9 bases; unmatched bases: 14. The CDR3 has 18 amino acids. Per the germline V gene, CDR1 is SGHRS and CDR2 is YFSETQ. Written as DNA, the CDR3 is TGCGCCAGCAGCTTGCGGACTCGACTAGCGGGAGATATTGGTGAGCAGTTCTTC. Translating gives CASSLRTRLAGDIGEQFF.

This clonotype was detected only a few times. The chain carries TRBV25-1 and TRBJ1-2; 7 bases align to TRBD1. CDR3 length: 14 amino acids. Losses at the gene ends were 6 bases for V and 4 bases for J; bases not matched to a gene: 8. Germline CDR1 reads MGHDK; CDR2 reads SYGVNS. CDR3 coding DNA: TGTGCCAGCAGACCGGGACAGCTCCTCTATGGCTACACCTTC. Its translation: CASRPGQLLYGYTF.

In this sample, this clonotype turned up many times. The J gene is TRBJ1-1, the V gene TRBV5-1; D is unclear. CDR1 is SGHRS and CDR2 is YFSETQ in the germline V gene. V shed 4 bases and J shed 0 bases, with 16 bases lying between them. The CDR3 sequence is 16 residues long. Written as DNA, the CDR3 is TGCGCCAGCAGCCTAGCCACGACGGGCATGAACACTGAAGCTTTCTTT. Amino acids: CASSLATTGMNTEAFF.

This clonotype was picked up many times. The V call is TRBV5-1, the J call TRBJ2-1; D ambiguous. Germline V gene sequence: CDR1 SGHRS, CDR2 YFSETQ. V was pared by 5 bases and J by 5 bases, with 5 bases between. The CDR3 covers 11 residues. CDR3 region: CASRTDNEQFF. CDR3 sequence (DNA): TGCGCCAGCAGGACCGACAATGAGCAGTTCTTC.

This clonotype showed up many times. The DNA for the CDR3 is TGTGCCAGCAAGGGCCTAGCGCTGGGGGGGGAGCTGTTTTTT. Amino acids: CASKGLALGGELFF. This chain links TRBV6-1 with TRBJ2-2; the D gene is possibly TRBD2 (6 bases). Looked up from germline, CDR1 is MNHNS and CDR2 is SASEGT. Trimming took off 7 bases at V and 8 bases at J, with 17 bases between the two ends. This CDR3 spans 14 amino acids.

This clonotype was detected ten times or more. This rearrangement joins TRBV5-1 to TRBJ2-1; 7 bases fit TRBD2. The junction had 7 bases not matched to a gene; V was cut back by 0 bases and J by 1 base. The V gene's germline CDR1 is SGHRS and CDR2 YFSETQ. The CDR3 loop spans 17 amino acids. CDR3 residues: CASSLVRASGSYNEQFF. CDR3 coding DNA: TGCGCCAGCAGCTTGGTTCGTGCTAGCGGTTCCTACAATGAGCAGTTCTTC. The variable domain in full, completed from reference TRBV5-1 and TRBJ2-1, reads KAGVTQTPRYLIKTRGQQVTLSCSPISGHRSVSWYQQTPGQGLQFLFEYFSETQRNKGNFPGRFSGRQFSNSRSEMNVSTLELGDSALYLCASSLVRASGSYNEQFFGPGTRLTVL.

Ten or more counts support this clonotype. The chain carries TRBV6-6 and TRBJ2-7, with a tentative D call TRBD1 (6 bases). CDR1 MNHNY and CDR2 SVGAGI come from the germline V gene (reference sequence). V lost 6 bases to trimming and J lost 2 bases, with 8 bases between them. The CDR3 has 12 residues. The CDR3 is CASRSGAYEQYF. The DNA of the CDR3 is TGTGCCAGCAGGTCAGGGGCCTACGAGCAGTACTTC.

The genes are TRBV7-2 and TRBJ1-5, with 9 bases fitting TRBD1. Germline CDR1 SGHTA, CDR2 FQGNSA. The length of the CDR3 is 15 residues. J lost 4 bases, V lost 6 bases, and 7 bases had no gene match. The DNA for the CDR3 is TGTGCCAGCAGTTTGACAGGGGGAGGAAATCAGCCCCAGCATTTT. Amino acids: CASSLTGGGNQPQHF.

This clonotype has a count of ten or more. The chain recombines TRBV7-6 with TRBJ1-4; D is unclear. V lost 2 bases and J lost 5, with 9 bases in between. The CDR3 runs 14 residues. Germline CDR1 SGHVS, CDR2 FNYEAQ. The CDR3: CASSLRLKNEKLFF. DNA for the CDR3: TGTGCCAGCAGCTTAAGACTCAAAAATGAAAAACTGTTTTTT.

In this sample, this clonotype turned up many times. The J gene is TRBJ2-2, the V gene TRBV10-3; D gene ambiguous. This CDR3 contains 14 residues. Germline V CDR1 and CDR2: ENHRY, SYGVKD. V was pared by 6 bases and J by 1 base, with 9 bases between. The DNA for the CDR3 is TGTGCCATCAGCCCAAACATGAACACCGGGGAGCTGTTTTTT. As protein: CAISPNMNTGELFF.

This clonotype has at least ten counts. The rearrangement joins TRBV12-3 or TRBV12-4 to TRBJ2-2, with 9 bases that match TRBD2. V was clipped by 3 bases and J by 6 bases; unmatched bases: 8. This CDR3 contains 16 residues. The CDR3 region has the DNA TGTGCCAGCAGTTTCAATAGCGGGGGAGGGGCCGGGGAGCTGTTTTTT. It encodes CASSFNSGGGAGELFF.

The table lists this clonotype with many counts. The chain is built from TRBV4-1 and TRBJ2-5, with 10 bases lining up with TRBD1. This CDR3 comprises 18 residues. After removal of 3 bases from V and 7 bases from J, the junction contained 17 bases not matched to a gene. Per germline, CDR1 MGHRA and CDR2 YSYEKL. In nucleotides, the CDR3 is TGCGCCAGCAGCCACTTCAAAGGGGACAGGGGCCTTTTTAGGACCCAGTACTTC. Translation: CASSHFKGDRGLFRTQYF.

This clonotype has a count of ten or more. This chain joins TRBV5-1 and TRBJ2-7; a possible D gene is TRBD2 (5 bases). Per the germline V gene, CDR1 is SGHRS and CDR2 is YFSETQ. Trimming shortened V by 0 bases and J by 3 bases, and 7 bases separated the two germline ends. The CDR3 extends over 13 amino acids. CDR3 sequence reads: CASSLAGIYEQYF. In DNA, the CDR3 is TGCGCCAGCAGCTTGGCCGGGATCTACGAGCAGTACTTC.